A selection of T cell receptor beta chains follows, all from one sample in a study of T-cell memory formation after mild COVID-19. TCRdb redid the calling of the 5' RACE reads with MiXCR, one entry per CDR3 protein. The sample includes roughly 49,000 distinct CDR3 sequences, less than 35% seen only once; the top ten take around 45%. Sequenced material: PBMCs or a T cell subset sorted from them (not recorded which). These receptor sequences come from a man aged 18 to 29 who had mild COVID-19 (a few samples of this study predate the infection). Cell type and time point are not known. Each CDR3 is given with its conserved first and last residue. D genes are given only for firm matches. Only part of the rows carry a size: once, few, many, or a class if the clone is expanded.

clone_size j_call cdr3_length d_call v_call cdr3_aa cdr3_nt
- TRBJ2-2 16 - TRBV12-3/TRBV12-4 CASSSLEGRHTGELFF TGTGCCAGCAGTTCACTGGAGGGTAGGCACACCGGGGAGCTGTTTTTT
few TRBJ2-7 15 - TRBV7-9 CASSFESSTSYEQYF TGTGCCAGCAGCTTTGAGTCCTCGACCTCCTACGAGCAGTACTTC
many TRBJ2-7 14 TRBD1 TRBV6-5 CASRVGQGAYEQYF TGTGCCAGCAGAGTGGGACAGGGGGCCTACGAGCAGTACTTC
- TRBJ2-1 19 TRBD2 TRBV6-5 CASSPRSTKRGTPFGEQFF TGTGCCAGCAGCCCACGGAGTACCAAGCGGGGGACTCCATTTGGTGAGCAGTTCTTC
once TRBJ1-2 14 TRBD1 TRBV6-6 CASSYPGQDGGYTF TGTGCCAGCAGTTACCCGGGACAGGATGGTGGCTACACCTTC
few TRBJ2-1 13 - TRBV19 CASSGRSYNEQFF TGTGCCAGCAGCGGGCGCTCCTACAATGAGCAGTTCTTC
- TRBJ2-1 14 - TRBV20-1 CSARAMASYNEQFF TGCAGTGCTAGAGCTATGGCCTCCTACAATGAGCAGTTCTTC
few TRBJ1-2 12 - TRBV28 CASRKGPYGYTF TGTGCCAGCAGGAAAGGACCCTATGGCTACACCTTC
- TRBJ1-4 16 - TRBV15 CATSRDTGQGNEKLFF TGTGCCACCAGCAGAGATACCGGCCAGGGTAATGAAAAACTGTTTTTT
- TRBJ2-3 15 TRBD2 TRBV6-1 CASSATSGITDTQYF TGTGCCAGCAGTGCGACTAGCGGGATCACAGATACGCAGTATTTT
few TRBJ2-5 15 TRBD2 TRBV15 CATSRDRGGQKTQYF TGTGCCACCAGCAGAGATCGCGGGGGGCAGAAGACCCAGTACTTC
few TRBJ2-7 12 - TRBV7-2 CASSMPTYEQYF TGTGCCAGCAGTATGCCTACCTACGAGCAGTACTTC
few TRBJ1-1 11 - TRBV6-5 CASSIGTEAFF TGTGCCAGCAGCATTGGGACTGAAGCTTTCTTT
few TRBJ2-7 16 TRBD1 TRBV18 CASSLTGDREIHEQYF TGTGCCAGCTCGCTAACCGGGGACAGGGAGATCCACGAGCAGTACTTC
- TRBJ2-1 15 TRBD2 TRBV5-1 CASSRSSGGATEQFF TGCGCCAGCAGCCGGAGTAGCGGGGGGGCCACTGAGCAGTTCTTC
few TRBJ2-7 14 - TRBV12-3/TRBV12-4 CASSVQGPGYEQYF TGTGCCAGCAGTGTACAGGGACCGGGCTACGAGCAGTACTTC
- TRBJ2-5 15 TRBD2 TRBV4-3 CASSQEAGAGVTQYF TGCGCCAGCAGCCAAGAAGCGGGGGCCGGGGTGACCCAGTACTTC
- TRBJ1-6 12 - TRBV28 CAIPPGKSPLHF TGTGCCATCCCCCCGGGAAAATCACCCCTCCACTTT
medium-sized TRBJ1-5 16 - TRBV4-1 CASSQDHGNLNQPQHF TGCGCCAGCAGCCAAGATCACGGGAACCTCAATCAGCCCCAGCATTTT
few TRBJ2-2 12 - TRBV20-1 CSASQPLGELFF TGCAGTGCTAGTCAACCGCTCGGGGAGCTGTTTTTT